This T cell receptor beta chain was found in a study of CD8 T cells in Susac syndrome. The study sequenced TCR beta in blood CD8+ and CD4+ T cells. Matched for age and sex, the controls were healthy donors. The TEMRA cells underwent FACS enrichment, while the CD8+ and CD4+ T cells underwent negative isolation. Random hexamers were used to reverse transcribe the RNA input (about 0.5 to 1 ug). Amplification of TCR beta CDR3 by immunoSEQ multiplex PCR spanned 54 Vbeta and 13 Jbeta. From the immunoSEQ multiplex PCR reads, TCRdb called clonotypes with MiXCR, one entry per CDR3 protein. The sample holds 40,000 to 55,000 distinct CDR3 sequences, 90% to 95% seen once. V gave up 3 bases and J gave up 5 bases, with 8 bases separating them. There are 12 residues in the CDR3. The germline CDR1 and CDR2 sequences are GTSNPN and SVGIG (reference sequence).

This chain connects TRBV30 to TRBJ2-1, with D unresolved. The sample taken for sequencing was CD8+ T cells from PBMCs. This TCR was sampled from a human donor in good health. For the CDR3, the DNA is TGTGCCTGGAGGGACGGACACAATGAGCAGTTCTTC. Its translation is CAWRDGHNEQFF. Filled out from reference TRBV30 and TRBJ2-1, the complete variable domain reads SQTIHQWPATLVQPVGSPLSLECTVEGTSNPNLYWYRQAAGRGLQLLFYSVGIGQISSEVPQNLSASRPQDRQFILSSKKLLLSDSGFYLCAWRDGHNEQFFGPGTRLTVL.